The 15 T cell receptor beta chains below come from one sample, sequenced in a study of cytomegalovirus exposure and HLA in healthy donors. The PCR made use of 60 Vbeta and 13 Jbeta primers. The data were produced by immunoSEQ multiplex PCR, yet TCRdb's version contains in-frame clones alone and is incomplete. This sample has 75,000 to 100,000 clones, with 65% to 75% found just once. Source material: PBMCs. Receptor source: a female donor in good health and CMV-seropositive.

The V gene is TRBV4-3, the J gene TRBJ2-5, with D perhaps matching TRBD2 (5 bases). The CDR3 has 15 residues. V was shortened by 3 bases and J by 5 bases, with 16 bases between the two germline ends. Germline lookup yields CDR1 LGHNA and CDR2 YSLEER. CDR3 loop: CASSHQFRPGETQYF. DNA for the CDR3: TGCGCCAGCAGCCATCAGTTTCGGCCGGGGGAGACCCAGTACTTC.

The rearrangement links TRBV28 to TRBJ2-1, with D possibly TRBD1 on 6 matching bases. This CDR3 comprises 16 residues. Deletions cut 4 bases from V and 2 bases from J, with 15 bases between. Germline V gene lookup returns CDR1 MDHEN and CDR2 SYDVKM. The CDR3 region is CASSSSTGFAYNEQFF. CDR3 coding DNA: TGTGCCAGCAGTTCCTCAACAGGGTTTGCCTACAATGAGCAGTTCTTC.

The chain recombines TRBV16 with TRBJ2-5; 7 nucleotides align to TRBD2. The CDR3 contains 14 residues. V was pared by 2 bases and J by 3 bases, with 3 bases of the junction left unmatched. The germline V gene has CDR1 KGHSY and CDR2 FQNENV. In nucleotides, the CDR3 is TGTGCCAGCAGCCAAAGCGGGGTAAAAGAGACCCAGTACTTC. It encodes CASSQSGVKETQYF. Full variable domain (remainder filled in from reference TRBV16 and TRBJ2-5): GEEVAQTPKHLVRGEGQKAKLYCAPIKGHSYVFWYQQVLKNEFKFLISFQNENVFDETGMPKERFSAKCLPNSPCSLEIQATKLEDSAVYFCASSQSGVKETQYFGPGTRLLVL.

The CDR3 DNA is TGTGCCAGCAGCTCCGACAGCTCCTATAATTCACCCCTCCACTTT. Its protein product is CASSSDSSYNSPLHF. The chain links TRBV5-8 to TRBJ1-6; TRBD1 is a possible D gene (5 bases). With 3 bases removed from V and 0 bases from J, the gap between germline ends came to 7 bases. Germline CDR1 and CDR2: SGHTS and YDEGEE. This CDR3 has 15 residues. Filled out from reference TRBV5-8 and TRBJ1-6, the complete variable domain reads EAGVTQSPTHLIKTRGQQATLRCSPISGHTSVYWYQQALGLGLQFLLWYDEGEERNRGNFPPRFSGRQFPNYSSELNVNALELEDSALYLCASSSDSSYNSPLHFGNGTRLTVT.

V is TRBV9 and J is TRBJ2-1; TRBD1 might be the D (6 bases). Trimming removed 4 bases from V and 8 bases from J, with 10 bases in between. CDR3 length: 12 residues. Germline CDR1 SGDLS, CDR2 YYNGEE. CDR3 loop: CASSLPGDEQFF. CDR3 DNA: TGTGCCAGCAGCTTGCCAGGGGATGAGCAGTTCTTC.

The gene calls are TRBV11-1 and TRBJ1-6; 9 bases agree with TRBD1. V trimming: 5 bases; J trimming: 7 bases; junction bases outside the gene matches: 12. This CDR3 is 17 amino acids long. CDR1 is SGHAT, CDR2 FQDESV, per germline (reference sequence). CDR3 bases: TGTGCCAGCAGCGTACAAGGTCCGGGACAGGGAAATTCACCCCTCCACTTT. Its translation is CASSVQGPGQGNSPLHF.

This clone was observed once. The V and J genes are TRBV6-5 and TRBJ1-3; D not resolved. The ends were cut back, 0 bases at V and 0 bases at J, with 9 bases in the middle. In germline, CDR1 is MNHEY, CDR2 SVGAGI. The CDR3 has 16 amino acids. The CDR3 DNA follows: TGTGCCAGCAGTTACTCGACTCCGAACTCTGGAAACACCATATATTTT. This gives the protein CASSYSTPNSGNTIYF.

This clone was found a few times. The rearrangement uses TRBV29-1 and TRBJ2-7, with D possibly being TRBD2 (5 bases). CDR3 length: 11 residues. Trimming cost V 5 bases and J 3 bases, with 8 bases left between them. The germline CDR1 and CDR2 sequences are SQVTM and ANQGSEA. The chain's CDR3 is CSVHTSYEQYF. As DNA, the CDR3 is TGCAGCGTTCATACTAGCTACGAGCAGTACTTC.

The V call is TRBV4-1, the J call TRBJ1-2, with a tentative D call TRBD1 (5 bases). Germline values: CDR1 MGHRA, CDR2 YSYEKL. The CDR3 is made up of 14 amino acids. The V end was cut by 6 bases, the J end by 10 bases, with 21 bases between. CDR3 amino acids: CASRAPTAGRDYTF. CDR3 coding DNA: TGCGCCAGCAGAGCACCAACGGCAGGGCGAGACTACACCTTC.

CDR3 amino acids: CASSGGPDSYNEQFF. The DNA for the CDR3 is TGTGCCAGCAGCGGCGGGCCTGACTCCTACAATGAGCAGTTCTTC. The gene calls are TRBV6-5 and TRBJ2-1; TRBD2 is a possible D gene (5 bases). This CDR3 region has 15 residues. Trimming left V 6 bases short and J 0 bases short, with 12 bases between. Germline V lookup: CDR1 MNHEY, CDR2 SVGAGI.

This chain connects TRBV2 to TRBJ2-5; the match to TRBD2 covers 13 bases. Germline CDR1 SNHLY, CDR2 FYNNEI. CDR3 length: 13 residues. Trimming cost V 9 bases and J 7 bases; bases outside gene matches: 5. CDR3 sequence (DNA): TGTGCCAGTAGACTAGCGGGAGGTGGGACCCAGTACTTC. As protein: CASRLAGGGTQYF.

The chain has TRBV7-2 and TRBJ2-7; D is perhaps TRBD2 (6 bases). This CDR3 has 14 residues. With 0 bases removed from V and 4 bases from J, the gap between germline ends came to 10 bases. Germline loops: CDR1 SGHTA, CDR2 FQGNSA. The CDR3 protein is CASSLAGGGYEQYF. In nucleotides, the CDR3 is TGTGCCAGCAGCTTAGCGGGAGGAGGATACGAGCAGTACTTC.

This clone came up a few times. The J gene is TRBJ2-2, the V gene TRBV5-1, with a possible D match to TRBD2 (6 bases). CDR1 is SGHRS, CDR2 YFSETQ, per germline. CDR3 length equals 12 residues. With 6 bases removed from V and 7 bases from J, the gap between germline ends came to 10 bases. This chain's CDR3 is CASTTGSGELFF. CDR3 bases: TGCGCCAGCACTACCGGGAGCGGGGAGCTGTTTTTT.

This rearrangement joins TRBV7-3 to TRBJ2-5; D remains unclear. V lost 5 bases, J lost 1 base, and 8 bases lay in between. The CDR3 totals 13 residues. In germline, CDR1 is SGHTA, CDR2 FQGTGA. CDR3 sequence (DNA): TGTGCCAGCAGCCTCAGAATCCAAGAGACCCAGTACTTC. It is translated as CASSLRIQETQYF.

This chain joins TRBV5-4 and TRBJ2-7; perhaps TRBD1 as D (5 bases). The CDR3 sequence is 13 residues long. CDR1 and CDR2 (germline): SGHNT, YYREEE (reference sequence). V lost 1 base, J lost 5 bases, and 10 bases lay in between. CDR3 sequence: CASSLRTNNEQYF. The CDR3 coding sequence is TGTGCCAGCAGCTTGAGGACAAACAACGAGCAGTACTTC. Full variable domain (missing parts from reference TRBV5-4 and TRBJ2-7): ETGVTQSPTHLIKTRGQQVTLRCSSQSGHNTVSWYQQALGQGPQFIFQYYREEENGRGNFPPRFSGLQFPNYSSELNVNALELDDSALYLCASSLRTNNEQYFGPGTRLTVT.